The 5 T cell receptor beta chains below all came from one sample that was sequenced in a study of siplizumab effects on memory and regulatory T cells. Produced via immunoSEQ multiplex PCR; TCRdb's table is partial and in-frame only. The repertoire holds over 90,000 clones, approximately 90% seen once, with 0.85% to 1.2% in the top ten. Sequenced: CD4+ T cells sorted from blood. The receptors were gathered from a human donor in good health.

The CDR3 sequence is CASSLLLGTYTDTQYF. In DNA, the CDR3 is TGCGCCAGCAGCTTGCTTCTAGGGACCTACACAGATACGCAGTATTTT. The J gene is TRBJ2-3, the V gene TRBV5-1; either TRBD1 or TRBD2 may fit D (5 bases each). CDR1 and CDR2 (germline): SGHRS, YFSETQ. There are 16 residues in the CDR3. V was shortened by 1 base and J by 2 bases, with 14 bases between the two germline ends.

V and J are TRBV19 and TRBJ1-5; 8 positions agree with TRBD1. The length of the CDR3 is 18 residues. Germline loops: CDR1 LNHDA, CDR2 SQIVND (reference sequence). The V gene end was trimmed by 8 bases and the J gene end by 0 bases; junction bases not matched to a gene: 15. For the CDR3, the DNA is TGTGCCAGTTCCGTTGCCGCGACAGGGGCCTATAGCAATCAGCCCCAGCATTTT. Its protein is CASSVAATGAYSNQPQHF. Combining the CDR3 with reference TRBV19 and TRBJ1-5 gives the whole variable domain DGGITQSPKYLFRKEGQNVTLSCEQNLNHDAMYWYRQDPGQGLRLIYYSQIVNDFQKGDIAEGYSVSREKKESFPLTVTSAQKNPTAFYLCASSVAATGAYSNQPQHFGDGTRLSIL.

The gene calls are TRBV5-4 and TRBJ2-7; TRBD1 might be the D (5 bases). The CDR3 has 15 amino acids. Germline-derived CDR1 and CDR2 are SGHNT and YYREEE (reference sequence). Trimming removed 0 bases at V and 5 bases at J, with 15 bases between. DNA of the CDR3: TGTGCCAGCAGCTTGGGGCAGGGTTTCATCCACGAGCAGTACTTC. Translating it yields CASSLGQGFIHEQYF.

The chain links TRBV15 to TRBJ1-5; D gene ambiguous. V was clipped by 0 bases and J by 4 bases, with 10 bases between them. The length of the CDR3 is 15 residues. CDR1 is LNHNV, CDR2 YYDKDF, per germline (reference sequence). The DNA of the CDR3 is TGTGCCACCAGCAGAGATCACCAGGAAAATCAGCCCCAGCATTTT. Its protein product is CATSRDHQENQPQHF.

CDR3 protein: CASSIQGLYGYTF. The CDR3 nucleotides are TGTGCCAGTAGTATACAGGGACTCTATGGCTACACCTTC. The genes are TRBV19 and TRBJ1-2; possible D gene TRBD1, 5 bases. V lost 2 bases, J lost 4 bases, and 8 bases lay in between. The CDR3 is made up of 13 amino acids. Per the germline V gene, CDR1 is LNHDA and CDR2 is SQIVND (reference sequence).